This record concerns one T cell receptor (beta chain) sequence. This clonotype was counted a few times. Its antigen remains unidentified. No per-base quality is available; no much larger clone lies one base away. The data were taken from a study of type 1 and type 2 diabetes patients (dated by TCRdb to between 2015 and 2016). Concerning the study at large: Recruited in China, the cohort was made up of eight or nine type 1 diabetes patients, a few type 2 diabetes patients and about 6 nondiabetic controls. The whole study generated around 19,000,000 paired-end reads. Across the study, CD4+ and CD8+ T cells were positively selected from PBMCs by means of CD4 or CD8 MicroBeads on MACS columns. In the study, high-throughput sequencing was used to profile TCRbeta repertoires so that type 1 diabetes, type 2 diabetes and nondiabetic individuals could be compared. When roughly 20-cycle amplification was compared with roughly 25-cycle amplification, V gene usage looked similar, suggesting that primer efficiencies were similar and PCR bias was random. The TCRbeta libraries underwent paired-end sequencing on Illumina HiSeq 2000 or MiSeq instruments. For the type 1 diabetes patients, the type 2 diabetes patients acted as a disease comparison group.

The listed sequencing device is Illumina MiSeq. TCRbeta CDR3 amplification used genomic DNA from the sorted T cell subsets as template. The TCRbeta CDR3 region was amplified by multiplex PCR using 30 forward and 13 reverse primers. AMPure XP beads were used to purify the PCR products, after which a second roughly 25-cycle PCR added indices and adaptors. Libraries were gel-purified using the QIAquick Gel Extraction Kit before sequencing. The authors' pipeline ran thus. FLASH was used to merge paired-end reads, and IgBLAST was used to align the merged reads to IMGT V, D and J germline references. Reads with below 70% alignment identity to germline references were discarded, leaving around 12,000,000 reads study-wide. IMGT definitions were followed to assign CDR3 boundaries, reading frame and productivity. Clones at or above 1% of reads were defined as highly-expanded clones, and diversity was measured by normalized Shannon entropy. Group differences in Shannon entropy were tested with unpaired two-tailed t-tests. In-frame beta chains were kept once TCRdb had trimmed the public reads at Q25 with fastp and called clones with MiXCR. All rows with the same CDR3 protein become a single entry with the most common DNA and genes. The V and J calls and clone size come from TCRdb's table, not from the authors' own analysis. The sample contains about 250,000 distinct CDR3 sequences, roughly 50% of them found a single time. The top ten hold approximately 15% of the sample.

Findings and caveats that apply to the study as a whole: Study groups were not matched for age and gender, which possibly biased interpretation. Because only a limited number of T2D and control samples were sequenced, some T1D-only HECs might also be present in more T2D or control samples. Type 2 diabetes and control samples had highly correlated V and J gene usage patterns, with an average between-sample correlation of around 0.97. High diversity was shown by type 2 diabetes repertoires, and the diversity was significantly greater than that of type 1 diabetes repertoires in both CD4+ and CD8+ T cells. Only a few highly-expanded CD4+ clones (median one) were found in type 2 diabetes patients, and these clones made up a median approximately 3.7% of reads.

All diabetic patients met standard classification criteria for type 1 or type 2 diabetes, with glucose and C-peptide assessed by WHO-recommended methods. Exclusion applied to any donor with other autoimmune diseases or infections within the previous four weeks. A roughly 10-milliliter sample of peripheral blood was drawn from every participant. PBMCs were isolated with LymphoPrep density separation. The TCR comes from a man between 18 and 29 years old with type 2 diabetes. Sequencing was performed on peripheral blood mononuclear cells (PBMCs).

The base sequence is TGTGCCAGCAGCTTCGGGGGGGCCAGGACAGATACGCAGTATTTT. It is translated as CASSFGGARTDTQYF. Recombination connected TRBV7-3 to TRBJ2-3, and 8 junction bases match TRBD2. For this chain, trimming is 3 bases at the V end and 3 bases at the J end, and the number of junction bases without a gene match is 5. Reading from cysteine to phenylalanine, the CDR3 counts 15 amino acids. The entry retains the CDR3 DNA only, 45 bases that are in frame from base 1. CDR1 and CDR2, looked up from the germline V gene, are SGHTA and FQGTGA.